This T cell receptor (beta chain) was recovered during a study of blood T cell repertoires in COVID-19 (dated by TCRdb to about 2020). Notes on the research overall: Samples from collaborators originated in the United States, Italy and Spain and spanned both the acute and convalescent phases of COVID-19. The prospective study material was composed of cDNA or gDNA derived from T cells, B-cell-depleted T cells, or PBMCs. Subjects who had been exposed to COVID-19, were actively infected with it, or had recovered from it provided the deeply sampled blood TCRbeta repertoires that made up the dataset. A freely available public database, intended as a resource for researchers studying the immune response to SARS-CoV-2, is where the repertoires were released. The samples were drawn from the first 160 participants of the ongoing ImmuneRACE study and from roughly 1,300 subjects provided by 6 global collaborators. A de-identified subject ID, COVID-19 status, age in years and sex were almost always included in the sample metadata. Where HLA class I and class II types were available, the types were taken from metadata supplied by the sample provider, not from assay-based typing. Study-level results and caveats: The amount of clinical and demographic metadata varied by source and participant and was provided uncurated.

The immunoSEQ Assay, a bias-controlled multiplex PCR, was used to amplify TCRbeta CDR3 regions from genomic DNA. As for how the authors treated the data: The number of nucleated cells in each sample was estimated by amplification of reference gene primers within the assay. To quantify the absolute abundance of each unique TCRbeta CDR3 rearrangement, sequence reads were collapsed and filtered. For each sample, productive Simpson clonality was calculated as the square root of Simpson's diversity index across productive rearrangements. The clones in this table, taken by TCRdb from immuneACCESS, are in-frame only. Not every clone is retained; where verified, under half of the shortfall comes from an unresolved V gene, and the cause of the rest is unknown. The V and J calls and the clone size are those of that table, but D and trimming were determined from the DNA. The sample contains about 68,000 clones, approximately 93% of them found a single time. 2% to 3% of the sample rests with the top ten.

To note about this clone: What antigen it recognizes has not been identified. No per-base quality is available; no much larger clone lies one base away.

The CDR1 and CDR2 encoded by the germline V gene (reference sequence) are MNHEY and SMNVEV. V loses 6 bases at its end and J loses 2 bases; junction bases beyond the gene matches: 5. The CDR3, cysteine through phenylalanine, is 16 amino acids long. The sequence is cut down to CDR3 DNA, 48 bases in frame from base 1. One collaborating source in Seattle enrolled patients while the patients were actively infected and followed the patients over time throughout the course of disease. Collaborating institutions collected whole blood in K2EDTA tubes following their own protocols. For TCRbeta analysis, collaborator samples were shipped as frozen whole blood, as isolated PBMCs, or as DNA extracted from either sample type.

This sequence uses TRBV27 and TRBJ2-2, with 11 bases in between that match TRBD2. This TCR derives from a man aged 45-60 years with COVID-19, enrolled during active disease. The specimen was peripheral blood. Here the CDR3 is given as CASSPTSGSNTGELFF. The sequenced DNA: TGTGCCAGCAGCCCCACTAGCGGGAGTAACACCGGGGAGCTGTTTTTT.